This T cell receptor beta chain was profiled in a study of blood T cell repertoires in COVID-19. V was shortened by 3 bases and J by 8 bases, with 14 bases between the two germline ends. This CDR3 spans 14 amino acids. CDR1 and CDR2 (germline): KGHSH, LQKENI. Method: immunoSEQ multiplex PCR; TCRdb's copy keeps in-frame clones and lacks some. The sample has 30,000 to 35,000 clones, just under 80% seen once. This receptor was taken from a man older than 75 with acute or convalescent COVID-19. Input material: peripheral blood. The rearrangement links TRBV18 to TRBJ2-1; D might be TRBD2 (5 bases). The CDR3 reads CASSPGAGWDEQFF. CDR3 coding DNA: TGTGCCAGCTCACCGGGAGCAGGCTGGGATGAGCAGTTCTTC.